By share, the clone carrying this T cell receptor beta chain ranks as medium-sized. Its antigen is unidentified. Trimming cost V 1 base and J 0 bases; bases outside gene matches: 3. This CDR3 spans 16 amino acids. From germline, CDR1 is SGHTA and CDR2 FQGTGA. The entry originates in a study of T cells in tumors after PD-1 blockade. Whole-study results and caveats: About 41% of tumor TCR clonotypes were also found in blood. Only pre- versus post-treatment comparisons showed clonal replacement. After therapy, most expanded exhausted CD8+ clones were absent pre-treatment, suggesting clonal replacement.

Clones were read by immunoSEQ multiplex PCR, and TCRdb kept only the in-frame ones, dropping some. The sample gives over 10,000 clones, roughly 69% of which show up once; about 15% is in the top ten. This material consisted of tumor tissue, taken before anti-PD-1 treatment. The chain has TRBV7-3 and TRBJ1-5, with TRBD1 identical over 7 bases. The clonotype originates from a human donor with basal cell carcinoma. The CDR3 DNA sequence: TGTGCCAGCAGCTTAAGAGGGGACAGTAGCAATCAGCCCCAGCATTTT. Translating it yields CASSLRGDSSNQPQHF. Supplemented by reference TRBV7-3 and TRBJ1-5, the full variable domain reads GAGVSQTPSNKVTEKGKYVELRCDPISGHTALYWYRQSLGQGPEFLIYFQGTGAADDSGLPNDRFFAVRPEGSVSTLKIQRTERGDSAVYLCASSLRGDSSNQPQHFGDGTRLSIL.